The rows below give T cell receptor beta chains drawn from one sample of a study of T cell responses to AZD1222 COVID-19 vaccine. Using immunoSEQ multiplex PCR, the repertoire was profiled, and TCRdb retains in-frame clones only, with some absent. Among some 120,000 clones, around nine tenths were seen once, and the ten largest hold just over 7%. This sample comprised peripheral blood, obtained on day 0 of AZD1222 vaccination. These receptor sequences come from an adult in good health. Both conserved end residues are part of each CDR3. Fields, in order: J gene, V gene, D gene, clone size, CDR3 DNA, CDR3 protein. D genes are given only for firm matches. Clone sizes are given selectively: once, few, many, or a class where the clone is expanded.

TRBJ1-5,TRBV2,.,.,TGTGCCAGCAGTGGGCAGAGCAATCAGCCCCAGCATTTT,CASSGQSNQPQHF
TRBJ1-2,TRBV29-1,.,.,TGCAGCGTTGTGGCAGGGGTCGTCCATGGCTACACCTTC,CSVVAGVVHGYTF
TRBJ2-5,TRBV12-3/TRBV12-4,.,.,TGTGCCAGCAGCTCCGGACAGAAAGAGACCCAGTACTTC,CASSSGQKETQYF
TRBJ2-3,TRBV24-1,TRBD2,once,TGTGCCACCTCAACCGCGGGAGGGGACACAGATACGCAGTATTTT,CATSTAGGDTDTQYF
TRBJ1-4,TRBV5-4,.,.,TGTGCCAGCAGCTTACAAAACAGTGTGGAAAAACTGTTTTTT,CASSLQNSVEKLFF
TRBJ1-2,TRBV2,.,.,TGTGCCAGCAGTGAAGCATCCCAGGTGGCACCACGATATGGCTACACCTTC,CASSEASQVAPRYGYTF
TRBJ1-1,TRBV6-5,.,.,TGTGCCAGCAGTTCCGGGGCCTCGAACACTGAAGCTTTCTTT,CASSSGASNTEAFF
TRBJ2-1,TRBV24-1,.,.,TGTGCCACCAGTGATTTCGCCGGGGCCCATAATGAGCAGTTCTTC,CATSDFAGAHNEQFF
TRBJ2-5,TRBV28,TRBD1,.,TGTGCCAGCAGTTTAAGGGACAGGTGGGAGACCCAGTACTTC,CASSLRDRWETQYF
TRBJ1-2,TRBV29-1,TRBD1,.,TGCAGCGCTGGGACAGACTTTAACTATGGCTACACCTTC,CSAGTDFNYGYTF
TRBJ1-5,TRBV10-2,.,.,TGCGCCAGCAGTGAGCGCGGGGCTGGGAATCAGCCCCAGCATTTT,CASSERGAGNQPQHF
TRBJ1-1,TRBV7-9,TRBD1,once,TGTGCCAGCAGCTTCCGCAGGGGGCTAACTGAAGCTTTCTTT,CASSFRRGLTEAFF
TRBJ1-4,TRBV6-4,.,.,TGTGCCACCCGGGAGCGAGGCGCAACTAATGAAAAACTGTTTTTT,CATRERGATNEKLFF
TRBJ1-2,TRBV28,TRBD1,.,TGTGCCAGCAAGGACAGGGGAGAAGATAACTATGGCTACACCTTC,CASKDRGEDNYGYTF
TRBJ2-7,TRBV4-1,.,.,TGCGCCAGCAGCGAACGTCAGGGATTATACGAGCAGTACTTC,CASSERQGLYEQYF
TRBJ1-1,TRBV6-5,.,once,TGTGCCGGGAGGGAGGACACTGAAGCTTTCTTT,CAGREDTEAFF
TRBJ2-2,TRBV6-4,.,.,TGTGCCAGCAGTGACAGGGACACCGGGGAGCTGTTTTTT,CASSDRDTGELFF
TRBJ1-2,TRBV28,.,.,TGTGCCAGCAGTTTGGACCTTTCGCACTATGGCTACACCTTC,CASSLDLSHYGYTF
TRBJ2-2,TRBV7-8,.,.,TGTGCCAGCAGCCTACCACCCCGAGCCTTGGGACCAGGGGAGCTGTTTTTT,CASSLPPRALGPGELFF
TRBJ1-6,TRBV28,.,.,TGTGCCAGCACCCCCGGGGGGGCGCGGAATTCACCCCTCCACTTT,CASTPGGARNSPLHF
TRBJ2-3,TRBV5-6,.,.,TGTGCCAGCAGCCCGACAGGCTCCACAGATACGCAGTATTTT,CASSPTGSTDTQYF
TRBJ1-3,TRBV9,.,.,TGTGCCAGCAGCGAACAGCCTGGAAACACCATATATTTT,CASSEQPGNTIYF
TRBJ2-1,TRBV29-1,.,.,TGCAGCGTGCAGGGAGGAACCTACAATGAGCAGTTCTTC,CSVQGGTYNEQFF
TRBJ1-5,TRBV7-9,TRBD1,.,TGTGCCAGCAGCTCCACAGGGGACGGGCAGCCCCAGCATTTT,CASSSTGDGQPQHF
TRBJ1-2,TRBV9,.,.,TGTGCCAGCAGCGTACAACCGGGAGCGGGAGGCTACACCTTC,CASSVQPGAGGYTF
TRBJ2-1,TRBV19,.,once,TGTGCCAGTAGTTTTTGGACTCACCGCTACAATGAGCAGTTCTTC,CASSFWTHRYNEQFF
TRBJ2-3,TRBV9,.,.,TGTGCCAGCAGCAAGGGTGGGGGGACAGATACGCAGTATTTT,CASSKGGGTDTQYF
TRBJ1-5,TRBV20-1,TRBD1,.,TGCAGTGCTAGTGGGACAGGGGGCGCGGATCAGCCCCAGCATTTT,CSASGTGGADQPQHF
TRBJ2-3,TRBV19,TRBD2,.,TGTGCCAGTAGTCCGGGACTAGCGGGAGGTTGGTTTACTAGCACAGATACGCAGTATTTT,CASSPGLAGGWFTSTDTQYF
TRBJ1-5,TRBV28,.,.,.,CASSSSRTGFTTFYSNQPQHF
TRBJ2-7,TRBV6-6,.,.,TGTGCCAGCATCCTTGAGGTAGGGAATGAGCAGTACTTC,CASILEVGNEQYF
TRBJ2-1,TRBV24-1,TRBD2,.,TGTGCCACCAGTGAGGGCGGGAGGGGCCTTAATGAGCAGTTCTTC,CATSEGGRGLNEQFF
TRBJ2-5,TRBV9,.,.,TGTGCCAGCACCACGGGGGGCCTAGACGAGACCCAGTACTTC,CASTTGGLDETQYF
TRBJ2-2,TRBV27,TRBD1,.,TGTGCCAGCAGACGGGACAGCCAAACCGGGGAGCTGTTTTTT,CASRRDSQTGELFF
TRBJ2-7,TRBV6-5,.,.,TGTGCCAGCGGGCCGGGGCGGGGGCAATTATACGAGCAGTACTTC,CASGPGRGQLYEQYF
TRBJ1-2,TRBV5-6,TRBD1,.,TGTGCCAGCAGCTTGGGTGGACAGGGGGCGGATGGCTACACCTTC,CASSLGGQGADGYTF
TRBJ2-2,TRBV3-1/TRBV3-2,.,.,TGTGCCAGCAGCCAAGGGTGGAACGGGGAGCTGTTTTTT,CASSQGWNGELFF
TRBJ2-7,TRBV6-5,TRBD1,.,TGTGCCAGCAGTTACAACCGGGGACAGGGATCCTCCGAGCAGTACTTC,CASSYNRGQGSSEQYF
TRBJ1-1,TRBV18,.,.,TGTGCCAGCTCACCCCTGACAGGTATTAACACTGAAGCTTTCTTT,CASSPLTGINTEAFF
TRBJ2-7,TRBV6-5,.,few,TGTGCCAGCAGTCGGGCCGGGGGCCAGGGCGAGCAGTACTTC,CASSRAGGQGEQYF
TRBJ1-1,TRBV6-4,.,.,TGTGCCAGCCTCAACCCCAGGGACACGGGGGAAGCTGAAGCTTTCTTT,CASLNPRDTGEAEAFF
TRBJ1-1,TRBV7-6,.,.,TGTGCCAGCAGCTCAACTAGGGGGAACACTGAAGCTTTCTTT,CASSSTRGNTEAFF
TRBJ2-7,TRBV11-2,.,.,TGTGCCAGCAGCTTACTGGCAGGGTGGGGGGAGCAGTACTTC,CASSLLAGWGEQYF
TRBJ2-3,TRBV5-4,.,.,TGTGCCAGCAGCCCTGGGACAATCACAGATACGCAGTATTTT,CASSPGTITDTQYF
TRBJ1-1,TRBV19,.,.,TGTGCCAGTAGTATAGATCTTTATTTCCGGGCTTTCTTT,CASSIDLYFRAFF
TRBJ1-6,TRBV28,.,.,TGTGCCAGCAGTTTACTGGAAAATTCACCCCTCCACTTT,CASSLLENSPLHF
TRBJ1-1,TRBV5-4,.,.,TGTGCCAGCAGCTTGGGGGGGAACTTGAACACTGAAGCTTTCTTT,CASSLGGNLNTEAFF
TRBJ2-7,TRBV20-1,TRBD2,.,TGCAGTGCTAGTGGACTAGCGGGAGGCTACGAGCAGTACTTC,CSASGLAGGYEQYF
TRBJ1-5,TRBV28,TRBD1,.,TGTGCCAGCAGTCACCAACTCGGGACAGGGATAAATCAGCCCCAGCATTTT,CASSHQLGTGINQPQHF
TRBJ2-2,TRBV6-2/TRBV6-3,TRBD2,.,TGTGCCAGCAGTCGCCGGGTAGCGGGGTACACCGGGGAGCTGTTTTTT,CASSRRVAGYTGELFF
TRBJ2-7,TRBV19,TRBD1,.,TGTGCCAGTAGTATCTACAGGGGACCCTACGAGCAGTACTTC,CASSIYRGPYEQYF
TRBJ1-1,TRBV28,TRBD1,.,TGTGCCACCACAGGGGTGACAGGGGGGAACACTGAAGCTTTCTTT,CATTGVTGGNTEAFF
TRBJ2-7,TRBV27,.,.,TGTGCCAGCAGCCCCCGGACATATACCTACGAGCAGTACTTC,CASSPRTYTYEQYF
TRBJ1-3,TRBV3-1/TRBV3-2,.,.,TGTGCCAGCAGCCAGGGGGAATCTGGAAACACCATATATTTT,CASSQGESGNTIYF
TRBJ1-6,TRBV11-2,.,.,TGTGCCAGCAGCCCACAGGAAAACTCCGCCAATTCACCCCTCCACTTT,CASSPQENSANSPLHF
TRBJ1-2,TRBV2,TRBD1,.,TGTGCCAGTGAGCGGGACAGGGGCTATGGCTACACCTTC,CASERDRGYGYTF